The 21 T cell receptor beta chains in this list originate from one sample, sequenced in a study of human T cells and chemical hapten exposure. Specified time point: patch test 1, 2 weeks after DPC sensitization. Specified treatment: therapeutic diphenylcyclopropenone sensitization with weekly scalp DPC. TCRdb reprocessed the RACE reads via MiXCR and lists one record per CDR3 protein. Here the sample spans more than 100,000 distinct CDR3 sequences, 12% to 15% being singletons. This sample comprised whole blood, obtained in connection with sensitization to the hapten diphenylcyclopropenone (DPC). All receptors come from a young man with alopecia areata. Some clones in this sample may be carry-over from other donors' samples.

At least ten counts were recorded for this clonotype. This chain uses TRBV4-1 with TRBJ1-1; D ambiguous. V lost 0 bases and J 0 bases, leaving 8 bases between the germline ends. The CDR3 totals 15 residues. In germline, CDR1 is MGHRA, CDR2 YSYEKL. For the CDR3, the DNA is TGCGCCAGCAGCCAAGAACCGCTATTGAACACTGAAGCTTTCTTT. Its protein product is CASSQEPLLNTEAFF.

In its sample, this clonotype was seen many times. The genes are TRBV6-2 or TRBV6-3 and TRBJ1-5; 12 positions match TRBD1. CDR3 length: 18 amino acids. The V segment lost 5 bases and the J segment 4 bases; nucleotides outside the gene matches: 12. Germline CDR1 reads MNHEY; CDR2 reads SVGEGT. The CDR3 DNA follows: TGTGCCAGCAGTCGCCGTGGGACAGGGGGCGACTGGAATCAGCCCCAGCATTTT. It yields the protein CASSRRGTGGDWNQPQHF.

The J gene is TRBJ1-1, the V gene TRBV12-3 or TRBV12-4; D gene uncertain. CDR3 size: 14 residues. Trimming left V 5 bases short and J 2 bases short, with 12 bases between. This chain's CDR3 is CASSARAANTEAFF. The CDR3 nucleotides are TGTGCCAGCAGTGCAAGGGCGGCTAACACTGAAGCTTTCTTT.

Ten or more counts support this clonotype. The chain carries TRBV6-2 or TRBV6-3 and TRBJ1-2; no clear D gene. CDR3 length equals 13 residues. V was cut by 4 bases and J by 4 bases, with 10 bases left in between. The V gene's germline CDR1 is MNHEY and CDR2 SVGEGT. CDR3 sequence reads: CASSFGPTYGYTF. The DNA of the CDR3 is TGTGCCAGCAGTTTCGGACCGACCTATGGCTACACCTTC.

As regards this clonotype: At one end, the junction sequence differs from germline, possibly due to a read error. V gene TRBV3-1 combines with J gene TRBJ2-2; 8 nucleotides line up with TRBD1. The CDR3 has 17 amino acids. Looked up from germline, CDR1 is LGHDT and CDR2 is YNNKEL (reference sequence). In DNA, the CDR3 is TGTGCCAGCAGCCAAGTGGTGACAGGGGTTAACACCGAGGAGCTGTTTTTT. Translated: CASSQVVTGVNTEELFF. The whole variable domain, remainder taken from reference TRBV3-1 and TRBJ2-2, is DTAVSQTPKYLVTQMGNDKSIKCEQNLGHDTMYWYKQDSKKFLKIMFSYNNKELIINETVPNRFSPKSPDKAHLNLHINSLELGDSAVYFCASSQVVTGVNTEELFFGEGSRLTVL.

This clonotype was recorded a few times. The chain's CDR3 is CAFSPPYF. CDR3 nucleotides: TGTGCCTTTTCCCCCCCGTACTTC. The V call is TRBV6-4, the J call TRBJ2-7; D not certain. V was pared by 11 bases and J by 12 bases, with 11 bases between. Germline V gives CDR1 MRHNA, CDR2 SNTAGT. The CDR3 covers 8 residues.

This rearrangement joins TRBV4-2 to TRBJ1-2; D call uncertain. Trimming removed 4 bases from V and 4 bases from J, with 10 bases in between. This CDR3 has 13 residues. The germline CDR1 and CDR2 sequences are LGHNA and YNFKEQ. CDR3 sequence reads: CASSLPEFYGYTF. CDR3 coding DNA: TGTGCCAGCAGCCTTCCAGAGTTCTATGGCTACACCTTC.

Written as DNA, the CDR3 is TGTGCCAGCAGCTTAACCGGGACAGGCTCTAACTATGGCTACACCTTC. It codes for CASSLTGTGSNYGYTF. The chain links TRBV7-9 to TRBJ1-2, with 8 bases fitting TRBD1. This CDR3 is built from 16 residues. J gave up 0 bases and V 2 bases, and 5 bases lay outside the gene matches. The V gene's germline CDR1 is SEHNR and CDR2 FQNEAQ (reference sequence).

This clonotype was picked up a small number of times. This chain links TRBV11-2 with TRBJ2-7, with a possible D match to TRBD2 (6 bases). The ends were cut back, 0 bases at V and 3 bases at J, with 9 bases in the middle. The CDR3 has 14 residues. The germline V gene encodes CDR1 SGHAT and CDR2 FQNNGV. CDR3 region: CASSLDQGLYEQYF. CDR3 sequence (DNA): TGTGCCAGCAGCTTAGACCAGGGACTCTACGAGCAGTACTTC.

The chain links TRBV20-1 to TRBJ2-2; D gene uncertain. CDR3 length: 14 amino acids. Between the trimmed V and J ends, which lost 0 bases and 5 bases, there was a span of 10 bases. Germline V gene data show CDR1 as DFQATT and CDR2 as SNEGSKA (reference sequence). The CDR3 nucleotides are TGCAGTGCTAGAGATCACTCTCTTACCGGGGAGCTGTTTTTT. Protein sequence: CSARDHSLTGELFF.

This clonotype was detected only a few times. This chain uses TRBV7-2 with TRBJ1-1; D perhaps matches TRBD1 (5 bases). V dropped 2 bases and J dropped 1 base, with 8 bases sitting between them. CDR1 is SGHTA, CDR2 FQGNSA, per germline. This CDR3 has 14 amino acids. The CDR3 DNA follows: TGTGCCAGCAGCTTACAGGGCGCGAACACTGAAGCTTTCTTT. As protein: CASSLQGANTEAFF.

This chain joins TRBV29-1 and TRBJ1-2; TRBD1 matches at 8 bases. This CDR3 has 14 residues. V dropped 2 bases and J dropped 6; count of bases not matched to a gene: 8. Germline loops: CDR1 SQVTM, CDR2 ANQGSEA. CDR3 DNA sequence: TGCAGCGTTGAAAATCCGGCCAGGGGGCATGGCTACACCTTC. Its protein is CSVENPARGHGYTF.

This clonotype was found a few times. This chain uses TRBV7-7 with TRBJ1-1, with D tentatively TRBD1 (5 bases). The CDR3 consists of 15 residues. Trimming removed 4 bases from V and 0 bases from J, with 12 bases in between. CDR1 and CDR2 (germline): SSHAT, FNYEAQ (reference sequence). DNA of the CDR3: TGTGCCAGCAGCTCGCCGTGGGGCATGAACACTGAAGCTTTCTTT. Amino acid sequence: CASSSPWGMNTEAFF.

The CDR3 spells CASSSPGQRVSGYTF. The CDR3 DNA follows: TGTGCCAGCAGCTCGCCGGGACAGAGGGTGTCAGGCTACACCTTC. The V call is TRBV11-1, the J call TRBJ1-2, with 7 bases aligning to TRBD1. With V trimmed by 4 bases and J by 8 bases, 13 bases remained unmatched. The CDR3 is 15 amino acids. Per the germline V gene, CDR1 is SGHAT and CDR2 is FQDESV (reference sequence).

This clonotype was seen a handful of times. The V gene is TRBV20-1, the J gene TRBJ2-1; 11 nucleotides match TRBD2. This CDR3 region has 15 residues. V gave up 2 bases and J gave up 2 bases; unmatched junction bases: 2. From germline, CDR1 is DFQATT and CDR2 SNEGSKA (reference sequence). The CDR3 DNA is TGCAGTGCTAGAACTAGCGGGGGTCCCTACAATGAGCAGTTCTTC. Protein product: CSARTSGGPYNEQFF.

This clonotype has only one observation. The CDR3 DNA is TGCGCCAGCAGCCAAGACAACAGGGGGATTCGTGGCTACACCTTC. Encoded protein: CASSQDNRGIRGYTF. This sequence joins TRBV4-3 and TRBJ1-2; TRBD1 matches at 8 bases. This CDR3 contains 15 residues. Germline loops: CDR1 LGHNA, CDR2 YSLEER. V dropped 0 bases and J dropped 7; count of bases not matched to a gene: 7.

A few counts support this clonotype. This chain connects TRBV6-2 or TRBV6-3 to TRBJ2-6; D is undetermined. Germline V CDR1 and CDR2: MNHEY, SVGEGT. Deletions cut 6 bases from V and 0 bases from J, with 15 bases between. The CDR3 has 17 amino acids. CDR3 sequence: CASRPQTTFSGANVLTF. The CDR3, as DNA: TGTGCCAGCAGGCCTCAGACCACTTTCTCTGGGGCCAACGTCCTGACTTTC.

The gene calls are TRBV4-3 and TRBJ2-2; D might be TRBD1 (6 bases). Germline V gene sequence: CDR1 LGHNA, CDR2 YSLEER. Deletions cut 2 bases from V and 4 bases from J, with 14 bases between. The CDR3 covers 16 residues. This CDR3 is CASSQKTGLGTGELFF. In nucleotides, the CDR3 is TGCGCCAGCAGCCAAAAAACAGGGTTAGGCACCGGGGAGCTGTTTTTT.

This clonotype was seen a handful of times. J is TRBJ2-7 and V is TRBV4-3; D gene ambiguous. Trimming removed 0 bases from V and 9 bases from J, with 12 bases in between. Germline V lookup: CDR1 LGHNA, CDR2 YSLEER. This CDR3 has 13 amino acids. CDR3 sequence reads: CASSQDLGLGQYF. CDR3 DNA sequence: TGCGCCAGCAGCCAAGATTTGGGATTGGGGCAGTACTTC.

This clonotype was observed a few times. The chain combines TRBV9 with TRBJ1-2, with D maybe TRBD1 (6 bases). Per the germline V gene, CDR1 is SGDLS and CDR2 is YYNGEE. The CDR3 sequence is 16 residues long. Between the trimmed V and J ends, which lost 0 bases and 7 bases, there was a span of 19 bases. In DNA, the CDR3 is TGTGCCAGCAGCGTAGTTTCGACAGGAATAGGCAGTGGCTACACCTTC. Amino acids: CASSVVSTGIGSGYTF.

V and J are TRBV7-2 and TRBJ2-7; 9 bases are a match to TRBD1. The V gene's germline CDR1 is SGHTA and CDR2 FQGNSA. Germline trimming cut 5 bases from V and 5 bases from J; bases unmatched to any gene: 13. This CDR3 region has 16 residues. DNA of the CDR3: TGTGCCAGCAGCCAACCTCCCGGGACAGGGAGCCACGAGCAGTACTTC. Translating gives CASSQPPGTGSHEQYF.